The rows below give T cell receptor beta chains drawn from one sample of a study of PD-1 blockade in classical Hodgkin lymphoma. Here immunoSEQ multiplex PCR was the method, and the copy in TCRdb shows in-frame clones only, minus some. Of approximately 84,000 clones listed, roughly nine tenths are singletons. The source was peripheral blood mononuclear cells (PBMCs), collected at baseline. Receptors originate from a human donor with classical Hodgkin lymphoma. Each CDR3 is given with its conserved first and last residue. Each record gives: clone size, D gene, J gene, V gene, CDR3 protein. D genes are given only for firm matches. The size of a clone is reported for some rows only, either as once, few or many, or as a class for expanded clones.

>-|-|TRBJ2-7|TRBV11-1
CASSIGQSYEQYF
>-|-|TRBJ1-5|TRBV23-1
CASSQSEGGASNQPQHF
>once|TRBD2|TRBJ2-1|TRBV9
CASSVALGLAENEQFF
>-|-|TRBJ2-1|TRBV11-3
CASSLSRVVNEQFF
>-|TRBD2|TRBJ2-5|TRBV15
CATSTGWTSGSVGETQYF
>-|-|TRBJ1-1|TRBV2
CASSLEPNTEAFF
>-|-|TRBJ1-1|TRBV5-4
CASSDYRDEAFF
>-|TRBD2|TRBJ2-1|TRBV10-3
CAISGGHNEQFF
>once|TRBD1|TRBJ1-1|TRBV7-9
CASSRRQGMNTEAFF
>-|-|TRBJ2-7|TRBV10-3
CAISPPGTASYEQYF
>-|-|TRBJ1-1|TRBV18
CASSLGGHRNTEAFF
>-|TRBD2|TRBJ2-7|TRBV7-9
CASSFPGLAGHRLYF
>-|-|TRBJ2-2|TRBV5-6
CASSFRQAANTGELFF
>-|-|TRBJ2-7|TRBV5-4
CASSLEQTYEQYF
>-|-|TRBJ1-6|TRBV18
CASSPRPLEGSPLHF
>-|TRBD2|TRBJ2-1|TRBV5-6
CASSLGLAGIRFEQFF
>once|-|TRBJ1-2|TRBV6-4
CASSDSTVYGYTF
>-|-|TRBJ2-1|TRBV18
CASSPRDNEQFF
>-|TRBD1|TRBJ1-5|TRBV7-2
CASSPGTDSNQPQHF
>-|-|TRBJ1-2|TRBV19
CASSIRLGYGYTF
>-|TRBD1|TRBJ2-7|TRBV19
CASSKDRARHEQYF